A few counts support the clone carrying this T cell receptor (beta chain). The target antigen is unknown. Sequenced by immunoSEQ multiplex PCR; TCRdb stores in-frame clones only, minus some. The table records tens of thousands of clones, about 88% of them present only once. The data stem from a study of T cell responses to AZD1222 COVID-19 vaccine. Study-wide points: All repertoire sampling was performed exclusively after the peak T cell response. Elevations in Spike-specific TCR breadth and depth followed administration of two AZD1222 doses. Donors were mostly white British, more females; clonal diversity possibly underestimated.

V shed 7 bases and J 5 bases; nucleotides not matched to a gene: 2. The germline CDR1 and CDR2 sequences are SQVTM and ANQGSEA. The CDR3 totals 12 residues. The input for sequencing was peripheral blood, taken on day 0 of AZD1222 vaccination. The chain uses TRBV29-1 and TRBJ1-5, with 10 bases matching TRBD1. This clonotype originated in an adult in good health. The CDR3 nucleotides are TGCAGCGCAGGGACAGGGGATCAGCCCCAGCATTTT. It specifies CSAGTGDQPQHF.